This paragraph covers one T cell receptor beta chain sequence. Recruitment covered about two dozen US areas and drew participants whose ages spanned about 18 to 89 years. Participants were placed into cohorts based on the clinical history they reported. These data originate in a study of blood T cell repertoires in COVID-19. Study-level background: Researchers got acute and convalescent COVID-19 samples from the United States, Italy and Spain.

Profiling relied on immunoSEQ multiplex PCR, and the TCRdb table lists in-frame clones only, not all of them. The sample contains about 160,000 clones, 82% of which appear only once. This CDR3 region has 14 residues. Germline values: CDR1 LGHDT, CDR2 YNNKEL (reference sequence). V dropped 4 bases and J dropped 2 bases, with 12 bases sitting between them. The receptor comes from a man in his sixties who had recovered from COVID-19. The chain recombines TRBV3-1 (or the pseudogene TRBV3-2) with TRBJ2-7; no firm D call. Sequencing used PBMCs or T cells enriched from blood (not recorded which). CDR3 region: CASSPPHGTYEQYF. Here the CDR3 DNA reads TGTGCCAGCAGCCCGCCTCACGGTACCTACGAGCAGTACTTC.